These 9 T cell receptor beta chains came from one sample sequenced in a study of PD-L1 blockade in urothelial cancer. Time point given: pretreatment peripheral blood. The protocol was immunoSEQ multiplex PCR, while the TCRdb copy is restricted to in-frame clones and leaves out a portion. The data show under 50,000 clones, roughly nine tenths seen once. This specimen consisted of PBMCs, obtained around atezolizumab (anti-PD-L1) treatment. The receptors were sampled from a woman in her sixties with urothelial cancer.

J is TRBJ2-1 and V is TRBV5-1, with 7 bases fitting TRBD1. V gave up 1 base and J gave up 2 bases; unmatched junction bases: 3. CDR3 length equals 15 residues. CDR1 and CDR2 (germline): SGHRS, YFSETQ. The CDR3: CASSLRTGAYNEQFF. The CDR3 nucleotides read TGCGCCAGCAGCTTGAGGACAGGAGCCTACAATGAGCAGTTCTTC.

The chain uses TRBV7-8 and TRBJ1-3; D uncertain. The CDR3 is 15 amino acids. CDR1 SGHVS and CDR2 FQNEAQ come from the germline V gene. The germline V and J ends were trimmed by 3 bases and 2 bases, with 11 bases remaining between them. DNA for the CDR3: TGTGCCAGCAGCTTTAGAAGGCTAGCTGGAAACACCATATATTTT. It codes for CASSFRRLAGNTIYF.

CDR3 nucleotides: TGTGCCAGCAGCCTCACGAAAGGGGTTCAGCCCCAGCATTTT. Residues: CASSLTKGVQPQHF. The chain recombines TRBV27 with TRBJ1-5, with D tentatively TRBD1 (5 bases). The germline gives CDR1 MNHEY, CDR2 SMNVEV (reference sequence). The CDR3 runs to 14 residues. V was clipped by 6 bases and J by 6 bases, with 15 bases between them.

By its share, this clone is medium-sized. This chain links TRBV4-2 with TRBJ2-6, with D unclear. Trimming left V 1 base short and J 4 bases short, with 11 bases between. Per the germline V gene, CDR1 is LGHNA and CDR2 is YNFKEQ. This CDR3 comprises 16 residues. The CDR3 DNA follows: TGTGCCAGCAGCCAAGTAGAGGCGGCGGGGGCCAACGTCCTGACTTTC. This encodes CASSQVEAAGANVLTF.

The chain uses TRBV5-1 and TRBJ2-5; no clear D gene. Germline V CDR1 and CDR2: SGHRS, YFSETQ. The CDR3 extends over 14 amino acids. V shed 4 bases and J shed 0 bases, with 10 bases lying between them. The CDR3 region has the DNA TGCGCCAGCAGCCCGCTGACATACCAAGAGACCCAGTACTTC. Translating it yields CASSPLTYQETQYF.

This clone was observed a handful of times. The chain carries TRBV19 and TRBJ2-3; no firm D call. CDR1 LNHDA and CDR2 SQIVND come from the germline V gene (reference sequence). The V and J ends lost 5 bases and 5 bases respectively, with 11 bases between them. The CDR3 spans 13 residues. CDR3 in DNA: TGTGCCAGTAGTCTCGCCCTAGAAGATACGCAGTATTTT. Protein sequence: CASSLALEDTQYF.

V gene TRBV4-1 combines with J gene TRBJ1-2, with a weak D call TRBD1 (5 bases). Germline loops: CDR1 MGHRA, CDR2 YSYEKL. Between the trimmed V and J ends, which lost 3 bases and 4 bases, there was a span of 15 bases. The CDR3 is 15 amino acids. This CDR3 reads CASSHFSQGVYGYTF. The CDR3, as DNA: TGCGCCAGCAGCCATTTCTCTCAGGGCGTCTATGGCTACACCTTC.

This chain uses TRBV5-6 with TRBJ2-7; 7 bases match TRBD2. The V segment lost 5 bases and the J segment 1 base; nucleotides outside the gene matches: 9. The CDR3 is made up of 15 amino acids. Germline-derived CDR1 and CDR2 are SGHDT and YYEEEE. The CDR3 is CASREGLPPSYEQYF. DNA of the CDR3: TGTGCCAGCAGGGAGGGACTACCACCTTCCTACGAGCAGTACTTC.

The CDR3 reads CASSPLGQGEPEAFF. In DNA form, the CDR3 reads TGTGCCAGCTCACCATTGGGACAGGGGGAACCTGAAGCTTTCTTT. The rearrangement links TRBV18 to TRBJ1-1, with 11 bases fitting TRBD1. The V segment lost 2 bases and the J segment 6 bases; nucleotides outside the gene matches: 5. The CDR3 consists of 15 residues. In germline, CDR1 is KGHSH, CDR2 LQKENI.